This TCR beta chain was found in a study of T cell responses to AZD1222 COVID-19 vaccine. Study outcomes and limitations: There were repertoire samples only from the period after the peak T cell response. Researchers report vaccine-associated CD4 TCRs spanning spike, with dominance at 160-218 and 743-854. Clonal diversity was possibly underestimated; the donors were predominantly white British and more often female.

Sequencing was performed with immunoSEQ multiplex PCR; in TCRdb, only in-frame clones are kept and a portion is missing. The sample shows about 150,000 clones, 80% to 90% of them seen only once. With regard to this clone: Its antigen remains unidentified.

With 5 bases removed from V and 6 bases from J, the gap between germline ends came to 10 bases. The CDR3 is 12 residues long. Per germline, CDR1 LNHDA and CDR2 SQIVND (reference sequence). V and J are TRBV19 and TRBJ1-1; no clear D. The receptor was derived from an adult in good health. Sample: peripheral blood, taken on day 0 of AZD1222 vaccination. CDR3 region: CASSPSHAEAFF. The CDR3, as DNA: TGTGCCAGTAGTCCGTCTCACGCTGAAGCTTTCTTT.